These 23 T cell receptor beta chains share one sample of origin, sequenced in a study of vaccination effects on CD4 cells after COVID-19. Antigen-specific CD4+ T cells were first expanded with viral peptide pools by the ViraFEST assay and only then sequenced. Upon completion of 10 days in culture, CD4+ T cells were isolated. Absence of prior SARS-CoV-2 infection characterized the vaccine recipients, who showed negative nucleocapsid antibodies. These receptors' antigens are unknown. Libraries were prepared by immunoSEQ multiplex PCR; TCRdb keeps only in-frame clonotypes and omits some of them. This table holds 20,000 to 30,000 clones, around 73% found once. Sequenced material: CD4+ T cells from PBMCs cultured with SARS-CoV-2 spike peptides, taken before COVID-19 vaccination. The receptors shown here come from a human donor who received a COVID-19 vaccine.

The chain is built from TRBV3-1 (or the pseudogene TRBV3-2) and TRBJ2-7, with no clear D. The V gene's germline CDR1 is LGHDT and CDR2 YNNKEL (reference sequence). Trimming pared 6 bases from V and 3 bases from J, leaving 15 bases between. The CDR3 extends over 14 amino acids. CDR3 sequence: CASSHFGIVYEQYF. In nucleotides, the CDR3 is TGTGCCAGCAGTCACTTTGGGATAGTCTACGAGCAGTACTTC.

This rearrangement joins TRBV5-1 to TRBJ1-4; D perhaps matches TRBD1 (5 bases). V was trimmed by 3 bases and J by 0 bases, leaving 9 bases between them. CDR1 and CDR2 (germline): SGHRS, YFSETQ. This CDR3 is built from 15 residues. The CDR3 nucleotides are TGCGCCAGCAGCTCCGGGGGGACAACTAATGAAAAACTGTTTTTT. Protein product: CASSSGGTTNEKLFF.

The chain joins TRBV2 to TRBJ2-7, with 10 nucleotides matching TRBD2. The J segment lost 0 bases and the V segment lost 6 bases, leaving 17 bases of the junction unmatched. This CDR3 region has 19 residues. Per germline, CDR1 SNHLY and CDR2 FYNNEI. The CDR3 reads CASRGPGTSARQSSYEQYF. CDR3 DNA: TGTGCCAGCAGGGGTCCCGGGACTAGCGCTAGACAGAGCTCCTACGAGCAGTACTTC.

V usage is TRBV6-5 and J usage is TRBJ1-1, with D perhaps TRBD1 (6 bases). V lost 6 bases, J lost 1 base, and 9 bases lay in between. CDR1 and CDR2 (germline): MNHEY, SVGAGI. The CDR3 contains 13 residues. The chain's CDR3 is CASSWGQNTEAFF. DNA for the CDR3: TGTGCCAGCAGCTGGGGACAGAACACTGAAGCTTTCTTT.

This clone counts as medium-sized. The gene calls are TRBV19 and TRBJ1-1, with D hard to call. This CDR3 is 14 amino acids long. Germline V gives CDR1 LNHDA, CDR2 SQIVND (reference sequence). Trimming cost V 6 bases and J 0 bases, with 11 bases left between them. CDR3: CASRLGTMNTEAFF. CDR3 nucleotides: TGTGCCAGTAGACTTGGCACAATGAACACTGAAGCTTTCTTT.

This clone was found a few times. The J gene is TRBJ1-2, the V gene TRBV6-4; D uncertain. The CDR3 length is 13 residues. Trimming took off 0 bases at V and 7 bases at J, with 9 bases between the two ends. Germline CDR1 reads MRHNA; CDR2 reads SNTAGT. This chain's CDR3 is CASSDSAEGGYTF. The CDR3 DNA is TGTGCCAGCAGTGACTCGGCAGAAGGTGGCTACACCTTC.

This sequence joins TRBV6-6 and TRBJ1-1, with D unresolved. Trimming removed 5 bases at V and 4 bases at J, with 8 bases between. Germline CDR1 MNHNY, CDR2 SVGAGI (reference sequence). The CDR3 totals 12 residues. In DNA form, the CDR3 reads TGTGCCAGCAGTCAATTACCCACTGAAGCTTTCTTT. The encoded protein is CASSQLPTEAFF.

This sequence joins TRBV6-5 and TRBJ2-1, with D possibly being TRBD2 (5 bases). V lost 10 bases, J lost 0 bases, and 13 bases lay in between. This CDR3 contains 14 residues. Germline CDR1 reads MNHEY; CDR2 reads SVGAGI. The CDR3 DNA sequence: TGTGCCATCTCAGCGGCAGACTCCTACAATGAGCAGTTCTTC. Translated, it gives CAISAADSYNEQFF.

The CDR3: CASSLMSGYEQYF. CDR3 in DNA: TGTGCCAGCAGTTTAATGTCGGGCTACGAGCAGTACTTC. V and J are TRBV12-3 or TRBV12-4 and TRBJ2-7; D gene uncertain. The CDR3 loop spans 13 amino acids. The V end lost 2 bases, the J end lost 3 bases, and 8 bases lay between the germline ends.

The chain recombines TRBV7-9 with TRBJ2-2, with TRBD1 identical over 7 bases. With 1 base clipped from V and 6 bases from J, the junction kept 8 bases outside the gene matches. Looked up from germline, CDR1 is SEHNR and CDR2 is FQNEAQ (reference sequence). CDR3 length: 16 residues. CDR3 bases: TGTGCCAGCAGCTTAGAGTTCCAGACAGGGTCCGGGGAGCTGTTTTTT. Encoded protein: CASSLEFQTGSGELFF. The full variable domain, its missing parts supplied by reference TRBV7-9 and TRBJ2-2, is DTGVSQNPRHKITKRGQNVTFRCDPISEHNRLYWYRQTLGQGPEFLTYFQNEAQLEKSRLLSDRFSAERPKGSFSTLEIQRTEQGDSAMYLCASSLEFQTGSGELFFGEGSRLTVL.

The genes are TRBV4-2 and TRBJ2-2; tentative D call: TRBD1 (5 bases). The CDR3 is 17 amino acids. The V end was cut by 0 bases, the J end by 7 bases, with 18 bases between. Germline V gives CDR1 LGHNA, CDR2 YNFKEQ. The CDR3 spells CASSQETSRVLIGELFF. CDR3 sequence (DNA): TGTGCCAGCAGCCAAGAAACATCCAGGGTTCTGATCGGGGAGCTGTTTTTT.

The rearrangement uses TRBV11-1 and TRBJ1-2; D might be TRBD1 (5 bases). From germline, CDR1 is SGHAT and CDR2 FQDESV (reference sequence). V lost 4 bases and J lost 13, with 19 bases in between. This CDR3 is 13 amino acids long. This CDR3 reads CASSSGTSGLSTF. Here the CDR3 DNA reads TGTGCCAGCAGCTCCGGGACCTCTGGATTATCCACCTTC.

The chain carries TRBV3-1 (or the pseudogene TRBV3-2) and TRBJ1-2; maybe TRBD1 (5 bases). The CDR3 contains 15 residues. V gave up 0 bases and J gave up 6 bases, with 14 bases separating them. The germline gives CDR1 LGHDT, CDR2 YNNKEL (reference sequence). In nucleotides, the CDR3 is TGTGCCAGCAGCCAAGATTCTGCCAGGGTGAATGGCTACACCTTC. This sequence encodes CASSQDSARVNGYTF.

V is TRBV29-1 and J is TRBJ1-2; the D is unclear. Looked up from germline, CDR1 is SQVTM and CDR2 is ANQGSEA. The CDR3 consists of 11 residues. Between the trimmed V and J ends, which lost 4 bases and 4 bases, there was a span of 7 bases. For the CDR3, the DNA is TGCAGCGTTGCCGGGGTCTATGGCTACACCTTC. Translated: CSVAGVYGYTF.

The CDR3 loop reads CASIKGASGNTIYF. The DNA for the CDR3 is TGTGCCAGTATAAAGGGGGCGTCTGGAAACACCATATATTTT. The rearrangement links TRBV19 to TRBJ1-3; 7 bases align to TRBD1. Germline CDR1 LNHDA, CDR2 SQIVND (reference sequence). The CDR3 extends over 14 amino acids. V lost 7 bases to trimming and J lost 1 base; unmatched junction nucleotides: 4.

The chain joins TRBV19 to TRBJ2-3, with TRBD2 identical over 8 bases. Germline CDR1 LNHDA, CDR2 SQIVND (reference sequence). V was clipped by 5 bases and J by 0 bases; unmatched bases: 7. The CDR3 sequence is 16 residues long. The CDR3 nucleotides are TGTGCCAGTAGTCGCAACATAGCGGGGAGCACAGATACGCAGTATTTT. This codes for CASSRNIAGSTDTQYF.

This clone was seen only a few times. The V call is TRBV12-2, the J call TRBJ1-1. TRBV12-2 is reported as a pseudogene. The CDR3 spans 13 residues. CDR3 in amino acids: CAINGAPNTEAFF. CDR3 nucleotides: TGCGCCATCAACGGTGCCCCTAACACTGAAGCTTTCTTT.

The V and J genes are TRBV6-5 and TRBJ2-5; the D gene is possibly TRBD2 (5 bases). Trimming removed 7 bases at V and 5 bases at J, with 11 bases between. There are 12 residues in the CDR3. From germline, CDR1 is MNHEY and CDR2 SVGAGI. Here the CDR3 DNA reads TGTGCCAGCACCCGGGGTGGTGAGACCCAGTACTTC. Protein product: CASTRGGETQYF.

A few counts support this clone. The V and J genes are TRBV3-1 (or the pseudogene TRBV3-2) and TRBJ2-1; TRBD2 is a possible D gene (5 bases). The CDR3 runs 12 residues. The germline gives CDR1 LGHDT, CDR2 YNNKEL (reference sequence). V gave up 5 bases and J gave up 8 bases, with 10 bases separating them. The CDR3 DNA sequence: TGTGCCAGCAGCTCAATCGGGGATGAGCAGTTCTTC. It codes for CASSSIGDEQFF.

The rearrangement links TRBV3-1 (or the pseudogene TRBV3-2) to TRBJ2-7; D unresolved. CDR1 and CDR2 (germline): LGHDT, YNNKEL (reference sequence). The CDR3 runs to 15 residues. Trimming took 1 base from V and 3 from J, leaving 13 bases between them. The chain's CDR3 is CASSQGVEDYYEQYF. CDR3 sequence (DNA): TGTGCCAGCAGCCAAGGAGTTGAGGATTACTACGAGCAGTACTTC.

This chain connects TRBV6-5 to TRBJ1-2, with D hard to call. V gave up 3 bases and J gave up 8 bases, with 10 bases separating them. The CDR3 extends over 12 amino acids. Per germline, CDR1 MNHEY and CDR2 SVGAGI. The CDR3 sequence is CASSYAGEGYTF. The CDR3 DNA reads TGTGCCAGCAGTTATGCCGGGGAGGGCTACACCTTC.

V is TRBV6-1 and J is TRBJ2-7, with 7 positions matching TRBD2. J lost 2 bases, V lost 2 bases, and 6 bases had no gene match. The CDR3 covers 15 residues. Germline V CDR1 and CDR2: MNHNS, SASEGT. DNA for the CDR3: TGTGCCAGCAGTGAATCCGGGCTAGCGGCCTACGAGCAGTACTTC. Translating gives CASSESGLAAYEQYF.

The chain uses TRBV5-1 and TRBJ2-3; 9 nucleotides agree with TRBD2. Per germline, CDR1 SGHRS and CDR2 YFSETQ. This CDR3 contains 16 residues. The V segment lost 0 bases and the J segment 2 bases; nucleotides outside the gene matches: 4. Here the CDR3 reads CASSLGVAGATDTQYF. CDR3 nucleotides: TGCGCCAGCAGCTTGGGGGTAGCGGGGGCCACAGATACGCAGTATTTT.